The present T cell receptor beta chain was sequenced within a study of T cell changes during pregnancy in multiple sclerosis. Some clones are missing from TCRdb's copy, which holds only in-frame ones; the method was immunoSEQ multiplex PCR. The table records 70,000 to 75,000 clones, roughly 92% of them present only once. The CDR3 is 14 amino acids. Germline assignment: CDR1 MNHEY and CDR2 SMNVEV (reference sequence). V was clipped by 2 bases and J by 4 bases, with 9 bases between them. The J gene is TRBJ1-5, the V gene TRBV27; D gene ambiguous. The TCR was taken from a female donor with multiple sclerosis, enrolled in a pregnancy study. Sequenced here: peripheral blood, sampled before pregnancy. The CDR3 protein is CASSLGFRNQPQHF. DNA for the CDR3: TGTGCCAGCAGTTTAGGTTTCCGGAATCAGCCCCAGCATTTT.